This passage covers 4 T cell receptor beta chains from one sample sequenced in a study of chronic HIV infection and antiretroviral therapy. MiXCR was run by TCRdb on the 5' RACE reads, yielding one entry per CDR3 protein. The table records tens of thousands of distinct CDR3 sequences, 8.2% of them present only once. Sequencing used peripheral blood. These receptors were taken from an adult who had HIV and had not received antiretroviral therapy, or was an uninfected healthy control (not recorded which).

This clonotype was detected only a few times. The rearrangement links TRBV6-5 to TRBJ2-3; D is unclear. The CDR3 is made up of 12 amino acids. V was clipped by 6 bases and J by 4 bases, with 8 bases between them. Germline V gene lookup returns CDR1 MNHEY and CDR2 SVGAGI. The DNA of the CDR3 is TGTGCCAGCAGCTCCAGGCCAGATACGCAGTATTTT. It is translated as CASSSRPDTQYF.

This clonotype was counted many times. V usage is TRBV9 and J usage is TRBJ2-1; the match to TRBD2 covers 8 bases. The CDR3 length is 15 residues. CDR1 is SGDLS and CDR2 is YYNGEE in the germline V gene. J was trimmed by 5 bases and V by 4 bases; bases with no gene match: 8. The CDR3 reads CASSPSTGRDNEQFF. CDR3 nucleotide sequence: TGTGCCAGCAGCCCGTCTACCGGGAGGGACAATGAGCAGTTCTTC.

Ten or more counts support this clonotype. J is TRBJ2-7 and V is TRBV29-1; 12 nucleotides match TRBD2. Germline CDR1 is SQVTM and CDR2 is ANQGSEA. Unmatched junction bases numbered 5, after V lost 1 base and J lost 7 bases. CDR3 size: 14 residues. CDR3 sequence reads: CSVEVGLAGGEQYF. CDR3 DNA sequence: TGCAGCGTTGAAGTGGGGCTAGCGGGAGGGGAGCAGTACTTC.

This clonotype was observed a few times. At one of its ends the junction is not consistent with the germline gene, which may arise from a read error. CDR3 coding DNA: TGTGCCATCAGTGGGGTGTTAACAGGAGCGCTGGACTTC. Translation: CAISGVLTGALDF. V is TRBV10-3 and J is TRBJ2-7; a weak D match, TRBD1 (5 bases). CDR3 length equals 13 residues. Germline CDR1 is ENHRY and CDR2 is SYGVKD.